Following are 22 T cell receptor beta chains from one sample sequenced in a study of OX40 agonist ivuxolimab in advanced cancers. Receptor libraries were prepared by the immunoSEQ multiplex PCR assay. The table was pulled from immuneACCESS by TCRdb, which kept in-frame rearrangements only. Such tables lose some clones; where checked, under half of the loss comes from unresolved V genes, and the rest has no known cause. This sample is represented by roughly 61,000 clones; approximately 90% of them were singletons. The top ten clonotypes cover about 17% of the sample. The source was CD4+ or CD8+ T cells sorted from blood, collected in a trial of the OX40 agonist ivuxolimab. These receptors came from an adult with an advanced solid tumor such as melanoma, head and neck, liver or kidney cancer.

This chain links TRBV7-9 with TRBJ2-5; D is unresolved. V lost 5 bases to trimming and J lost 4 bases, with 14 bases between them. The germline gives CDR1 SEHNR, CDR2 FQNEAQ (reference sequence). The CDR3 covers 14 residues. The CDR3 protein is CASSPDWVLETQYF. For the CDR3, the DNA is TGTGCCAGCAGCCCAGACTGGGTGTTAGAGACCCAGTACTTC.

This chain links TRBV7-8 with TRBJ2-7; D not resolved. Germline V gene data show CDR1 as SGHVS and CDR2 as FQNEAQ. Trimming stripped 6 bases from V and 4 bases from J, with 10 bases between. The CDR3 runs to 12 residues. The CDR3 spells CASSSDGYEQYF. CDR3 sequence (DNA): TGTGCCAGCAGTTCGGACGGGTACGAGCAGTACTTC.

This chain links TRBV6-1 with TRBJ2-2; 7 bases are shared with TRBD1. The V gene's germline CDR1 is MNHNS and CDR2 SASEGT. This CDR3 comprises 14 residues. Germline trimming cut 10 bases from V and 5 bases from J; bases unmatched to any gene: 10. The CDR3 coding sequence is TGTGCCACGGAAACAGGGGACGGAACCGGGGAGCTGTTTTTT. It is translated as CATETGDGTGELFF.

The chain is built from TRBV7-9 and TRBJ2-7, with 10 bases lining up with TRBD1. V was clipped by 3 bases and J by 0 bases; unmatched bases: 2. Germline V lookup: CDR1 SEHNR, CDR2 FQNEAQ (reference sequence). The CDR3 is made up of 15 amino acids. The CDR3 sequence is CASSLGQGSSYEQYF. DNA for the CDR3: TGTGCCAGCAGCTTGGGACAGGGGAGCTCCTACGAGCAGTACTTC.

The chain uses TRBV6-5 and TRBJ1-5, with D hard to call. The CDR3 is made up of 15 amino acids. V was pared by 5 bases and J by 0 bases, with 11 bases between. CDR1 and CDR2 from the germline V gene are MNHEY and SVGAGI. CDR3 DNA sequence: TGTGCCAGCAGTGCGGGGTGGGGTAGCAATCAGCCCCAGCATTTT. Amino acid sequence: CASSAGWGSNQPQHF.

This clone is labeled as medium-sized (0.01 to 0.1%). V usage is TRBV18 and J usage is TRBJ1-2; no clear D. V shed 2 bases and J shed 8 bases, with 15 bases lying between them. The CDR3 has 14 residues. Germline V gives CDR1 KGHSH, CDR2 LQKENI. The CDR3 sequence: CASSPTPEGEGYTF. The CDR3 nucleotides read TGTGCCAGCTCACCAACCCCCGAAGGAGAAGGCTACACCTTC.

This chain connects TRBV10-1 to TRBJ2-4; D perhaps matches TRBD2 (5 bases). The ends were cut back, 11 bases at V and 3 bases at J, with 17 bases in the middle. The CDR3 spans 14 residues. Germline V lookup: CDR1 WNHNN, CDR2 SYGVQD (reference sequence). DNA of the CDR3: TGCGCCCGAAACGGAGGACCGGGCAAAAACATTCAGTACTTC. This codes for CARNGGPGKNIQYF.

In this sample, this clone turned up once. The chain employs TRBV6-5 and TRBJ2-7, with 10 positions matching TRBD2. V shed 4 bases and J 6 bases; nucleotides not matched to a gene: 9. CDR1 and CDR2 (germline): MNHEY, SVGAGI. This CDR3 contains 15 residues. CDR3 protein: CASSLEAGGQVEQYF. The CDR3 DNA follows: TGTGCCAGCAGTTTGGAAGCGGGGGGGCAGGTCGAGCAGTACTTC.

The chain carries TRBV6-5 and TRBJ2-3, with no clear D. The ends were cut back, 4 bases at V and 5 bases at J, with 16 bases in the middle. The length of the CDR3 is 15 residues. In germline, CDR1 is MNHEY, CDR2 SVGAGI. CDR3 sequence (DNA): TGTGCCAGCAGTTCACGACCCACTCGAGGAGATACGCAGTATTTT. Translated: CASSSRPTRGDTQYF.

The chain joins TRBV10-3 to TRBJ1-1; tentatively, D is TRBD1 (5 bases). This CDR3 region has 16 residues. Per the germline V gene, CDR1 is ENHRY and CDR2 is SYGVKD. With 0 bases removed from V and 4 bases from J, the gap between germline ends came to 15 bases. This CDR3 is CAISESSGEPSTEAFF. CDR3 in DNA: TGTGCCATCAGTGAGTCATCGGGGGAGCCCAGCACTGAAGCTTTCTTT.

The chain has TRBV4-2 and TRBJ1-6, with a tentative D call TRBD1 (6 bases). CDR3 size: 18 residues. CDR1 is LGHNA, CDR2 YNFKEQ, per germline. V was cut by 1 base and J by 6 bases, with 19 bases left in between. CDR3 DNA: TGTGCCAGCAGCCAAGTCTTGATAACAGGGAATGGTAATTCACCCCTCCACTTT. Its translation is CASSQVLITGNGNSPLHF.

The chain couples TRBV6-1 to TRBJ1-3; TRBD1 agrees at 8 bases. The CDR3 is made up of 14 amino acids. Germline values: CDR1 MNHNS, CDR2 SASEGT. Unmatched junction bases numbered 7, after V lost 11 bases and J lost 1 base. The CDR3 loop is CAGQGGVSGNTIYF. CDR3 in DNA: TGTGCCGGACAGGGTGGTGTATCTGGAAACACCATATATTTT.

CDR3 in amino acids: CASSLDTAGELFF. CDR3 DNA: TGTGCCAGCAGCTTAGATACAGCCGGGGAGCTGTTTTTT. The chain has TRBV7-6 and TRBJ2-2; D not resolved. The CDR3 has 13 residues. The ends were cut back, 1 base at V and 6 bases at J, with 6 bases in the middle. Germline V gene data show CDR1 as SGHVS and CDR2 as FNYEAQ.

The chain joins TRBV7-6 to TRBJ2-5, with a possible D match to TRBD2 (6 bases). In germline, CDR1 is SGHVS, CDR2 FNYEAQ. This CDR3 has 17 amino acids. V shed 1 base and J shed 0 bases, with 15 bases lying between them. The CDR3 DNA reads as TGTGCCAGCAGCTTAGGGGAGGCTAGCCCTGACCAAGAGACCCAGTACTTC. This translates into CASSLGEASPDQETQYF.

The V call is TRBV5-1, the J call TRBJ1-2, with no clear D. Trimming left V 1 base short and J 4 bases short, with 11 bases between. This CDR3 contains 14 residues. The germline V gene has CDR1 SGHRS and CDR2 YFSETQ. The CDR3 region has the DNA TGCGCCAGCAGCTTGCCGGGCGACGGCTATGGCTACACCTTC. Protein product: CASSLPGDGYGYTF. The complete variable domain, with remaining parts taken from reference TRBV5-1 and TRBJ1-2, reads KAGVTQTPRYLIKTRGQQVTLSCSPISGHRSVSWYQQTPGQGLQFLFEYFSETQRNKGNFPGRFSGRQFSNSRSEMNVSTLELGDSALYLCASSLPGDGYGYTFGSGTRLTVV.

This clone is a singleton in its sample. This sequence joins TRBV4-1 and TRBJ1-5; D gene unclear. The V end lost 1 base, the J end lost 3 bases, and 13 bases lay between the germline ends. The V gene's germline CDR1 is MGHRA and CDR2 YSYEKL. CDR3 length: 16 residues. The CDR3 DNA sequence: TGCGCCAGCAGCCAAGCTCTATCGGAAATCAATCAGCCCCAGCATTTT. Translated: CASSQALSEINQPQHF.

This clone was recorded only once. CDR3 nucleotide sequence: TGTGCCATCACCACCAGTGTAGGGACCACCGGGGAGCTGTTTTTT. As protein: CAITTSVGTTGELFF. J is TRBJ2-2 and V is TRBV10-3; D is possibly TRBD1 or TRBD2 (5 bases each). In germline, CDR1 is ENHRY, CDR2 SYGVKD. The CDR3 runs 15 residues. The V end lost 7 bases, the J end lost 4 bases, and 16 bases lay between the germline ends.

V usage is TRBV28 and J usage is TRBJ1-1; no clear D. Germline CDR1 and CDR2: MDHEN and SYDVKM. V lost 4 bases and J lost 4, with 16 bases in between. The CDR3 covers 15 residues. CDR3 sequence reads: CASSWTTLLGTEAFF. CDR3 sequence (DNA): TGTGCCAGCAGTTGGACGACCCTATTGGGCACTGAAGCTTTCTTT.

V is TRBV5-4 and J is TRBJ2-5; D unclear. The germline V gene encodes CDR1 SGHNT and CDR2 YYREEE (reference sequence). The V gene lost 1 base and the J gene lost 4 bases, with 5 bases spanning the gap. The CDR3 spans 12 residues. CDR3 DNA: TGTGCCAGCAGCTTGAACGGAGAGACCCAGTACTTC. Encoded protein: CASSLNGETQYF.

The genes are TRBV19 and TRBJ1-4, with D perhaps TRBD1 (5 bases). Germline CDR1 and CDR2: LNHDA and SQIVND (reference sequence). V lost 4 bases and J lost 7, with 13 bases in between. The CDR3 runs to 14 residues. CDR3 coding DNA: TGTGCCAGTAGTAACGAGACAGTCCGTGAAAAACTGTTTTTT. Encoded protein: CASSNETVREKLFF.

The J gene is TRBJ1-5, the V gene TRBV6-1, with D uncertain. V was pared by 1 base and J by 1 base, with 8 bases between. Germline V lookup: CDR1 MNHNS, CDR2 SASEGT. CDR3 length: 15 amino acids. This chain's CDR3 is CASSEVRASNQPQHF. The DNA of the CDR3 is TGTGCCAGCAGTGAAGTCCGAGCGAGCAATCAGCCCCAGCATTTT.

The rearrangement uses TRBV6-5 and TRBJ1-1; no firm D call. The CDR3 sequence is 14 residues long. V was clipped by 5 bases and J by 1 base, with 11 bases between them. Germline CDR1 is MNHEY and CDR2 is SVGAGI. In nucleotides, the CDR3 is TGTGCCAGCAGTCCCTCGACGGAGAACACTGAAGCTTTCTTT. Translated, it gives CASSPSTENTEAFF.